These T cell receptor beta chains were read from a single sample in a study of graft-versus-host responses after intestinal transplantation. Method: immunoSEQ multiplex PCR; TCRdb's copy keeps in-frame clones and lacks some. The sample carries about 96,000 clones, roughly 90% recorded once. No antigen is known for these receptors. The source material was unstimulated CD4+ T cells sorted from spleen or lymph node cells, sampled before intestinal transplant. All receptors come from a human donor who received an intestinal transplant. CDR3s include the opening cysteine and the closing phenylalanine or tryptophan. D genes are given only for firm matches. Clone size is not always given. Where it is, it says once, few, many or a class for expanded clones.

>TRBV30|TRBJ1-1|.|.
CAWSVSQEAFF
TGTGCCTGGAGTGTTTCGCAGGAAGCTTTCTTT
>TRBV7-2|TRBJ2-1|.|.
CASSARPRGPYNEQFF
TGTGCCAGCAGCGCACGCCCCCGGGGACCCTACAATGAGCAGTTCTTC
>TRBV7-9|TRBJ1-1|.|TRBD1
CASSSGQGPSEAFF
TGTGCCAGCAGCTCGGGACAGGGACCCTCTGAAGCTTTCTTT
>TRBV7-3|TRBJ2-7|.|TRBD1
CASSRDRGYEQYF
TGTGCCAGCAGCCGGGACAGGGGCTACGAGCAGTACTTC
>TRBV6-5|TRBJ2-7|.|.
CASSLVDEQYF
TGTGCCAGCAGTTTAGTCGACGAGCAGTACTTC
>TRBV11-2|TRBJ2-6|.|.
CASSLIATGANVLTF
TGTGCCAGCAGCTTAATAGCGACCGGGGCCAACGTCCTGACTTTC
>TRBV7-2|TRBJ2-7|.|.
CASSPAGHEQYF
TGTGCCAGCAGCCCCGCAGGGCACGAGCAGTACTTC
>TRBV7-8|TRBJ1-2|.|.
CASSLRSPPKGGYTF
TGTGCCAGCAGCTTAAGGTCCCCACCGAAAGGGGGCTACACCTTC
>TRBV4-1|TRBJ1-5|.|TRBD1
CASSPRTGTTNQPQHF
TGCGCCAGCAGCCCGCGGACAGGGACAACGAATCAGCCCCAGCATTTT
>TRBV28|TRBJ2-7|.|.
CASRSTGASYEQYF
TGTGCCAGCAGGTCGACTGGAGCGAGCTACGAGCAGTACTTC
>TRBV18|TRBJ2-1|.|.
CASSPGSGSQYNEQFF
TGTGCCAGCTCACCAGGGTCTGGGTCCCAATACAATGAGCAGTTCTTC
>TRBV27|TRBJ1-2|once|TRBD1
CASSPDRVGGYTF
TGTGCCAGCAGTCCTGACAGGGTCGGTGGCTACACCTTC
>TRBV30|TRBJ1-5|.|.
CAWSVGPNQPQHF
TGTGCCTGGAGTGTAGGTCCTAATCAGCCCCAGCATTTT
>TRBV23-1|TRBJ2-2|.|TRBD1
CASSLRLRDRGTGELFF
TGCGCCAGCAGTCTTAGACTTCGGGACAGGGGGACCGGGGAGCTGTTTTTT
>TRBV11-2|TRBJ1-4|.|.
CASSLDLGANEKLFF
TGTGCCAGCAGCTTAGATCTGGGAGCTAATGAAAAACTGTTTTTT
>TRBV7-8|TRBJ2-5|once|TRBD1
CASSFGTGVETQYF
TGTGCCAGCAGCTTTGGGACAGGGGTAGAGACCCAGTACTTC
>TRBV27|TRBJ2-7|.|TRBD2
CASSFSLLAGVPYEQYF
TGTGCCAGCAGTTTCTCTTTACTAGCGGGAGTCCCCTACGAGCAGTACTTC
>TRBV27|TRBJ2-3|.|.
CASSLTMGVMGVGDTQYF
TGTGCCAGCAGTTTGACAATGGGGGTAATGGGGGTCGGGGATACGCAGTATTTT
>TRBV7-7|TRBJ1-3|.|TRBD1
CASSPITGGENTIYF
TGTGCCAGCAGCCCGATTACAGGGGGCGAAAACACCATATATTTT
>TRBV11-2|TRBJ2-7|.|.
CASSPDGTYEQYF
TGTGCCAGCAGCCCCGACGGCACCTACGAGCAGTACTTC
>TRBV2|TRBJ2-2|.|TRBD2
CASRAGTSGTWGELFF
TGTGCCAGCAGAGCCGGGACTAGCGGGACCTGGGGGGAGCTGTTTTTT
>TRBV29-1|TRBJ2-1|.|.
CSVEDAAGGVRLYNEQFF
TGCAGCGTTGAAGATGCCGCCGGGGGAGTACGCCTTTACAATGAGCAGTTCTTC
>TRBV21-1|TRBJ1-4|medium-sized|.
CASSPRRRGDEKLFF
TGTGCCAGCAGCCCTCGGAGGAGAGGCGATGAAAAACTGTTTTTT
>TRBV18|TRBJ2-2|.|TRBD2
CASSPPGLTTTGELFF
TGTGCCAGCTCACCTCCGGGACTAACTACGACCGGGGAGCTGTTTTTT
>TRBV5-1|TRBJ1-3|.|.
CASSLAEAGISGNTIYF
TGCGCCAGCAGCTTGGCTGAGGCAGGCATCTCTGGAAACACCATATATTTT
>TRBV19|TRBJ1-1|.|.
CASSMRRPGTTSSNTEAFF
TGTGCCAGTAGTATGCGGCGTCCCGGGACAACTTCTTCGAACACTGAAGCTTTCTTT
>TRBV19|TRBJ1-2|.|TRBD1
CASSIRMDRGPGYTF
TGTGCCAGTAGTATCCGGATGGACAGGGGGCCTGGCTACACCTTC
>TRBV13|TRBJ1-1|.|TRBD1
CASSYRGLGTEAFF
TGTGCCAGCAGCTACAGGGGGCTTGGCACTGAAGCTTTCTTT
>TRBV15|TRBJ1-5|.|.
CATSRDLSLGSSNQPQHF
TGTGCCACCAGCAGAGATCTTTCTTTGGGGTCGAGCAATCAGCCCCAGCATTTT
>TRBV6-5|TRBJ2-6|.|TRBD2
CASSSGTSSGANVLTF
TGTGCCAGCAGTTCCGGGACTAGCAGTGGGGCCAACGTCCTGACTTTC
>TRBV28|TRBJ1-6|.|.
CASSLVRDDNSPLHF
TGTGCCAGCAGTTTAGTCAGGGATGACAATTCACCCCTCCACTTT
>TRBV7-2|TRBJ2-5|.|.
CASSLLPAGVEETQYF
TGTGCCAGCAGCTTATTACCAGCCGGGGTAGAAGAGACCCAGTACTTC
>TRBV20-1|TRBJ1-1|.|.
CSTEVNTEAFF
TGCAGTACAGAAGTGAACACTGAAGCTTTCTTT
>TRBV29-1|TRBJ2-5|.|.
CMSYKRVRETQYF
TGCATGTCTTACAAGCGGGTGCGGGAGACCCAGTACTTC
>TRBV19|TRBJ1-3|few|.
CASSMGSWNTIYF
TGTGCCAGTAGTATGGGTTCGTGGAACACCATATATTTT
>TRBV6-4|TRBJ2-7|.|.
CAGFDRIYEQYF
TGTGCCGGCTTCGACAGGATCTACGAGCAGTACTTC
>TRBV7-2|TRBJ2-5|.|.
CASSLWETQYF
TGTGCCAGCAGCTTATGGGAGACCCAGTACTTC
>TRBV5-1|TRBJ1-2|.|.
CASSLSVNYGYTF
TGCGCCAGCAGCTTGTCGGTGAACTATGGCTACACCTTC
>TRBV6-1|TRBJ1-1|.|.
CATREYEAFF
TGTGCCACCAGGGAGTATGAAGCTTTCTTT
>TRBV27|TRBJ2-5|.|.
CASSLRRRETQYF
TGTGCCAGCAGTTTACGAAGGCGGGAGACCCAGTACTTC
>TRBV7-3|TRBJ2-2|.|.
CASSTRDGELFF
TGTGCCAGCAGCACAAGGGACGGGGAGCTGTTTTTT
>TRBV19|TRBJ2-3|.|TRBD2
CASRDSGRDGRNF
TGTGCCAGTAGGGATAGCGGGAGGGATGGACGGAATTTT
>TRBV28|TRBJ1-2|.|TRBD1
CASASGTGVYGYTF
TGTGCCAGCGCCTCCGGGACAGGGGTCTATGGCTACACCTTC
>TRBV30|TRBJ2-5|.|.
CAWSPRVETQYF
TGTGCCTGGAGCCCTAGGGTGGAGACCCAGTACTTC
>TRBV27|TRBJ2-7|.|TRBD2
CASRGIAGGEDNEQYF
TGTGCCAGCAGAGGTATAGCGGGAGGGGAGGACAACGAGCAGTACTTC
>TRBV19|TRBJ1-1|once|.
CASTLTGGATEAFF
TGTGCCAGTACCTTGACAGGTGGGGCGACTGAAGCTTTCTTT
>TRBV6-5|TRBJ2-5|.|.
CASSPVAVQETQYF
TGTGCCAGCAGCCCCGTAGCGGTCCAAGAGACCCAGTACTTC
>TRBV5-1|TRBJ2-7|.|TRBD2
CASSFLADYEQYF
TGCGCCAGCAGCTTTCTAGCGGACTACGAGCAGTACTTC
>TRBV6-1|TRBJ1-4|.|.
CASSEIGGKLKEKLFF
TGTGCCAGCAGTGAAATTGGGGGGAAGTTAAAAGAAAAACTGTTTTTT
>TRBV7-9|TRBJ1-3|.|.
CASSLVSGSGNTIYF
TGTGCCAGCAGCTTAGTTTCAGGGTCTGGAAACACCATATATTTT
>TRBV6-4|TRBJ1-1|.|.
CASSDSIGGRNTEAFF
TGTGCCAGCAGTGACTCGATAGGAGGGCGGAACACTGAAGCTTTCTTT
>TRBV2|TRBJ2-6|.|.
CASSWGLAIDSGANVLTF
TGTGCCAGCAGTTGGGGGCTAGCGATAGACTCTGGGGCCAACGTCCTGACTTTC
>TRBV7-6|TRBJ2-5|.|.
CASSLGSTGRETQYF
TGTGCCAGCAGCTTAGGGTCGACAGGGAGGGAGACCCAGTACTTC
>TRBV5-8|TRBJ1-5|.|.
CASSLMGDSNQPQHF
TGTGCCAGCAGCTTGATGGGGGATAGCAATCAGCCCCAGCATTTT
>TRBV15|TRBJ2-2|.|TRBD1
CATSTLGQGSTGELFF
TGTGCCACCAGCACCCTAGGACAGGGAAGTACCGGGGAGCTGTTTTTT
>TRBV30|TRBJ1-4|.|TRBD1
CAWSTGTVALSTNEKLFF
TGTGCCTGGAGTACCGGGACAGTGGCTCTTTCAACTAATGAAAAACTGTTTTTT
>TRBV15|TRBJ2-1|.|TRBD2
CATSRLGASGRGNEQFF
TGTGCCACCAGCAGACTAGGGGCTAGCGGGAGAGGGAATGAGCAGTTCTTC
>TRBV27|TRBJ1-5|few|TRBD1
CASSPRTGGDQPQHF
TGTGCCAGCAGTCCGCGGACAGGGGGGGATCAGCCCCAGCATTTT
>TRBV14|TRBJ1-3|.|.
CASSQELNRAFGNTIYF
TGTGCCAGCAGCCAAGAATTGAATAGGGCGTTCGGGAACACCATATATTTT
>TRBV9|TRBJ1-1|.|TRBD1
CASSFQTGTEVEAFF
TGTGCCAGCAGCTTCCAAACCGGGACAGAGGTTGAAGCTTTCTTT